This T cell receptor (beta chain) was identified during a study of CD8+ T cells in alopecia areata. On the study more broadly: Oral tofacitinib, 5 to 10 mg twice daily, was given in an open-label trial.

Whole-study results and caveats: Among the 100 top clones, expanded CD8+ clones, like scalp clonality, were significantly decreased by tofacitinib. Amid tofacitinib therapy, many expanded lesional clones stayed present in scalp and blood. Clonality was higher in lesional than normal scalp, especially in alopecia totalis/universalis.

Extraction of RNA preceded its reverse transcription into cDNA, which served as the sequencing template. Profiling relied on immunoSEQ multiplex PCR, and the TCRdb table lists in-frame clones only, not all of them. This table has 170,000 or so clones, around 60% appearing once. The CDR3 is 13 residues long. J was trimmed by 7 bases and V by 3 bases; bases with no gene match: 3. From germline, CDR1 is WSHSY and CDR2 SAAADI. Treatment defined: oral pan-JAK inhibitor, 5-10 mg twice daily. This clone was detected only a few times. Its target is unknown. The specimen comprised CD8+ T cells sorted from blood, sampled at week 24, from a patient treated with tofacitinib. The source is a human donor with alopecia areata. V is TRBV10-2 and J is TRBJ2-1; 7 bases line up with TRBD2. The CDR3 DNA is TGCGCCAGCAGTGAAGGTAGCGGGAATGAGCAGTTCTTC. It yields the protein CASSEGSGNEQFF.